This entry features one TCR beta chain sequence. Its matching antigen is unknown. The CDR3 sequence is 13 residues long. V was shortened by 7 bases and J by 4 bases, with 14 bases between the two germline ends. CDR1 ENHRY and CDR2 SYGVKD come from the germline V gene. Here immunoSEQ multiplex PCR was the method, and the copy in TCRdb shows in-frame clones only, minus some. The repertoire has 65,000 to 80,000 clones, around 94% of them found once; the top ten carry 1.5% to 2%. An approximately 120-subject validation cohort, separate from the 666-subject first cohort, supplied the donors. These data are taken from a study of cytomegalovirus exposure and HLA in healthy donors. Overall study results and limits: In vitro confirmation showed three CMV-associated chains to be CMV antigen specific. Most observed TCR sequences were rare, whereas some public TCRs were detected in many donors. The study designated around 150 TCR beta chains cytomegalovirus-associated.

The rearrangement links TRBV10-3 to TRBJ2-7, with D maybe TRBD2 (5 bases). The sample was PBMCs. The receptor was isolated from a woman between 18 and 29 years old in good health and CMV-seropositive. The CDR3 here is CAITPFSGYEQYF. The CDR3 DNA follows: TGTGCCATCACCCCCTTTTCGGGGTACGAGCAGTACTTC.